The rows below give T cell receptor beta chains drawn from one sample of a study of blood T cells in healthy people across ages. Using its own MiXCR run on the 5' RACE reads, TCRdb lists one record per CDR3 protein. The data contain under 1,100,000 distinct CDR3 sequences, less than 25% of them singletons. The sample was also linked to a second study, of T cells of mothers and their children.

Specimen: blood. The source is a girl aged 2-10 years in good health. Each CDR3 is given with its conserved first and last residue. The order of the fields is clone size, D gene, V gene, J gene, CDR3 DNA, CDR3 protein. The D gene is left open where the match is weak. Size is omitted from some rows. Given values are once, few, many or a class for expanded clones.

>few|-|TRBV20-1|TRBJ2-5
TGCAGTGCTAGACCTACCGGAGAGACCCAGTACTTC
CSARPTGETQYF
>-|-|TRBV19|TRBJ1-1
TGTGCCAGTAGTAGGACGGCTGAAGCTTTCTTT
CASSRTAEAFF
>-|-|TRBV29-1|TRBJ2-2
TGCAGCGCTTGGACAGTAGGGACCGGGGAGCTGTTTTTT
CSAWTVGTGELFF
>few|TRBD1|TRBV11-1|TRBJ1-1
TGTGCCAGCAGCCTGGATTTAACAGGGGGCGTTAAAATGAACACTGAAGCTTTCTTT
CASSLDLTGGVKMNTEAFF
>-|TRBD1|TRBV28|TRBJ2-1
TGTGCCAGTGGGTTAAGACCGGGACAGACATACAATGAGCAGTTCTTC
CASGLRPGQTYNEQFF
>-|TRBD1|TRBV4-1|TRBJ1-2
TGCGCCAGCAGCCAAACCCCGGGACAGGGGCAACCCTATGGCTACACCTTC
CASSQTPGQGQPYGYTF
>-|-|TRBV6-2/TRBV6-3|TRBJ2-7
TGTGCCAGCAGTTATCGGTGGGAATACGAGCAGTACTTC
CASSYRWEYEQYF
>-|-|TRBV5-1|TRBJ1-1
TGCGCCAGCAGCCCAAGTGGCCGGCAGGAAAAGCGCACTGAAGCTTTCTTT
CASSPSGRQEKRTEAFF
>-|-|TRBV4-2|TRBJ1-1
TGTGCCAGCAGCCAACCCAGGGGCCTAACTGAAGCTTTCTTT
CASSQPRGLTEAFF
>many|TRBD1|TRBV7-8|TRBJ2-5
TGTGCCAGCAGCTCGCTCTTCGGGACAGGGAACGGTGAGACCCAGTACTTC
CASSSLFGTGNGETQYF
>-|TRBD1|TRBV29-1|TRBJ2-4
TGCAGCGCAGTTGGTACAGGGGCTTTTCAGTACTTC
CSAVGTGAFQYF
>-|TRBD2|TRBV7-3|TRBJ2-1
TGTGCCAGCAGCTTGGTAGCGGGAGAGTATGAGCAGTTCTTC
CASSLVAGEYEQFF
>-|-|TRBV7-8|TRBJ1-5
TGTGCCAGCAGCTTGCCTAGGGACAATCAGCCCCAGCATTTT
CASSLPRDNQPQHF
>-|-|TRBV9|TRBJ2-3
TGTGCCAGCAGCGTAGGAGGGATTCGTCCCGATACGCAGTATTTT
CASSVGGIRPDTQYF
>few|TRBD2|TRBV12-3/TRBV12-4|TRBJ2-2
TGTGCCAGCAGTGACCCTTCGGCTAGCGGTTACACCGGGGAGCTGTTTTTT
CASSDPSASGYTGELFF
>few|TRBD2|TRBV28|TRBJ2-7
TGTGCCAGCAGTCTTATTACAGGGACTAGCCCCCGGGAGCAGTACTTC
CASSLITGTSPREQYF
>-|-|TRBV20-1|TRBJ2-5
TGCAGTGCTTCCCCCTCAGGGCCCCTTGGGACCCAGTACTTC
CSASPSGPLGTQYF
>few|TRBD2|TRBV19|TRBJ2-1
TGTGCCAGTAGTATATCCTTGCGGGGGGCCCCCTACAATGAGCAGTTCTTC
CASSISLRGAPYNEQFF
>-|-|TRBV20-1|TRBJ2-5
TGCAGTGCTAGAGATACCGGGACCCCGACCCCCCAAGAGACCCAGTACTTC
CSARDTGTPTPQETQYF
>-|-|TRBV6-5|TRBJ2-7
TGTGCCAGCAACGCTCGACAGGCCTACGAGCAGTACTTC
CASNARQAYEQYF
>-|-|TRBV2|TRBJ1-5
TGTGCCAGCATGCGGGGTTACAATCACCCCCAGCATTTT
CASMRGYNHPQHF
>few|TRBD2|TRBV29-1|TRBJ2-1
TGCAGCGTTGAATTACGCGGGAGGGACAATGAGCAGTTCTTC
CSVELRGRDNEQFF
>few|-|TRBV6-5|TRBJ2-5
TGTGCCAGCAGATCCCTTAGCGGTCCTGGGACCCAGTACTTC
CASRSLSGPGTQYF
>few|TRBD1|TRBV12-3/TRBV12-4|TRBJ1-2
TGTGCCAGCATCAGGGACAGGGGCGGCTACACCTTC
CASIRDRGGYTF
>few|-|TRBV7-9|TRBJ1-6
TGTGCCAGCTCAGGGACCAATTCACCCCTCCACTTT
CASSGTNSPLHF
>-|TRBD1|TRBV6-5|TRBJ2-3
TGTGCCACGAGGGGGCGAGATACGCAGTATTTT
CATRGRDTQYF
>-|TRBD2|TRBV29-1|TRBJ2-5
TGCAGCGTACCCGGGGGGGTCGGCGGGGAGCAGTACTTC
CSVPGGVGGEQYF
>many|-|TRBV6-6|TRBJ2-4
TGTGCCAGCACCCGAGAACGGGGCCAGGAAAACATTCAGTACTTC
CASTRERGQENIQYF
>-|TRBD2|TRBV7-9|TRBJ2-1
TGTGCCAGCAGCTTGTCTAGCGGCCCGAGCTCCTACAATGAGCAGTTCTTC
CASSLSSGPSSYNEQFF
>many|TRBD1|TRBV7-9|TRBJ1-4
TGTGCCAGCAGCTCACGGGACAGGAATGAAAAACTGTTTTTT
CASSSRDRNEKLFF
>-|-|TRBV5-5|TRBJ2-6
TGTGCCAGCAGTTTCGTCCGGCGATCTGGGGCCAACGTCCTGACTTTC
CASSFVRRSGANVLTF
>-|-|TRBV7-2|TRBJ2-1
TGTGCCAGCAGCCTTAGTATATACGATGAGCAGTTCTTC
CASSLSIYDEQFF
>-|-|TRBV14|TRBJ2-1
TGTGCCAGCAGCCAAGATAATGGGCGGGGTCCGATCGATGAGCAGTTCTTC
CASSQDNGRGPIDEQFF
>many|-|TRBV9|TRBJ2-6
TGTGCCAGCAGCGTCTCTGGGGCCAACGTCCTGACTTTC
CASSVSGANVLTF
>-|-|TRBV15|TRBJ2-7
TGTGCCACCAGTGAACCCCTAGGGGGAAAGGGTCTGTGCGAGCAGTACTTC
CATSEPLGGKGLCEQYF
>few|-|TRBV14|TRBJ1-2
TGTGCCAGCAGCCAGGGACCCTTCGATGGCTACACCTTC
CASSQGPFDGYTF
>-|-|TRBV9|TRBJ2-2
TGTGCCAGCAGCGTAGCTAAATTCCCGAACACCGGGGAGCTGTTTTTT
CASSVAKFPNTGELFF
>few|TRBD2|TRBV7-3|TRBJ2-5
TGTGCCAGCAGCCCGCAGGGACTAGCGGGAGGGGATGAGACCCAGTACTTC
CASSPQGLAGGDETQYF
>-|-|TRBV9|TRBJ2-3
TGTGCCAGCAGCGTAGAATTCTCGCGGCCACCCCGGCTAGATACGCAGTATTTT
CASSVEFSRPPRLDTQYF
>-|-|TRBV5-1|TRBJ2-5
TGCGCCAGCAGCTTTGAACCGTTGGAGACCCAGTACTTC
CASSFEPLETQYF
>-|-|TRBV29-1|TRBJ2-5
TGCAGCGTTGAAGTGGTCGGCCCCGGCGAGACCCAGTACTTC
CSVEVVGPGETQYF
>-|-|TRBV7-8|TRBJ1-4
TGTGCCAGCACCTCAATCGCAACTAATGAAAAACTGTTTTTT
CASTSIATNEKLFF
>-|TRBD1|TRBV20-1|TRBJ1-2
TGCAGTGCTAGAAAGGGGGCGCGGGATGGCTACACCTTC
CSARKGARDGYTF
>-|-|TRBV29-1|TRBJ2-5
TGCAGCGCGGGGGTTCCAAAAGAGACCCAGTACTTC
CSAGVPKETQYF
>-|-|TRBV7-9|TRBJ2-3
TGTGCCAGCAGCTTAGCGTGGGCCAGGACAGATACGCAGTATTTT
CASSLAWARTDTQYF
>-|TRBD2|TRBV7-2|TRBJ2-5
TGTGCCAGCAGCTTAAACAGCGGGGGGGCCACGGAGACCCAGTACTTC
CASSLNSGGATETQYF
>few|-|TRBV9|TRBJ1-4
TGTGCCAGCAGCGTAGCCCACTACGACGGCTATGAAAAACTGTTTTTT
CASSVAHYDGYEKLFF
>few|-|TRBV2|TRBJ2-6
TGTGCCAGCAGTGAAGGAGGAAGAGCTGGGGCCAACGTCCTGACTTTC
CASSEGGRAGANVLTF
>few|-|TRBV6-6|TRBJ1-5
TGTGCCAGCAGTTACTCAATGGGGGATCAGCCCCAGCATTTT
CASSYSMGDQPQHF
>few|-|TRBV7-9|TRBJ1-4
TGTGCCAGCAGCTCACTCGACAGGCCACCGGAAAAACTGTTTTTT
CASSSLDRPPEKLFF